This T cell receptor beta chain was sequenced during a study of blood T cell repertoires in COVID-19. Overall study context: PBMCs, B-cell-depleted T cells, or T cells were the source of the cDNA or gDNA that made up the material.

The V gene's germline CDR1 is LGHDT and CDR2 YNNKEL (reference sequence). The CDR3 has 15 residues. The J segment lost 5 bases and the V segment lost 1 base, leaving 2 bases of the junction unmatched. TCRdb's copy holds only in-frame clones and misses some; the assay was immunoSEQ multiplex PCR. The sample consists of some 160,000 clones, about 83% of them appearing once. Input material: peripheral blood. The sequence was collected from an elderly woman with acute or convalescent COVID-19. The rearrangement uses TRBV3-1 (or the pseudogene TRBV3-2) and TRBJ1-2; 12 bases fit TRBD1. CDR3 nucleotides: TGTGCCAGCAGCCAAGCGGGACAGGGGGCTTATGGCTACACCTTC. As protein: CASSQAGQGAYGYTF.